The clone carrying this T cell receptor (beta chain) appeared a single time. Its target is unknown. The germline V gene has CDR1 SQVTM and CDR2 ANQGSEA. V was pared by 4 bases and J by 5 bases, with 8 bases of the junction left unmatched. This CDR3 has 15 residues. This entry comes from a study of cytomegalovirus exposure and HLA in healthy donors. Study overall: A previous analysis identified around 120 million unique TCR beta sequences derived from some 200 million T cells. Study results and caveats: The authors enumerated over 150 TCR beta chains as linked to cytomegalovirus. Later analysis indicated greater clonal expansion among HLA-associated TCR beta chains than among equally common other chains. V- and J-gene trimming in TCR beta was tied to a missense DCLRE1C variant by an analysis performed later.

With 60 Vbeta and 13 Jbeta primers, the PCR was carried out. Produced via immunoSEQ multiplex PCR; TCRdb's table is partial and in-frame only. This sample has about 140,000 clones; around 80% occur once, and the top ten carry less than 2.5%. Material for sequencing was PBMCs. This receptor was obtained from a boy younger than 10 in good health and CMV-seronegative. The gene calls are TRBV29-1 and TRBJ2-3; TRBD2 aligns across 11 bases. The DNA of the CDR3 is TGCAGCGTTGGGACTAGCGGGTCCCCGGTAGATACGCAGTATTTT. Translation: CSVGTSGSPVDTQYF.